Listed below are T cell receptor beta chains from one sample, sequenced in a study of Graves' ophthalmopathy and Graves' hyperthyroidism. From the multiplex PCR reads, TCRdb called clonotypes with MiXCR, one entry per CDR3 protein. This sample has roughly 600,000 distinct CDR3 sequences; under 40% occur once, and the top ten carry approximately 4.1%. Specimen: peripheral blood or thyroid tissue (not recorded which). The receptors derive from an adult man with Graves' hyperthyroidism. The CDR3 runs from the conserved cysteine through the conserved F or W. A D gene is named only where the DNA matches it firmly. Where a row states a size, it is once, few, many or the class of an expanded clone; other rows omit it.

v_call	j_call	clone_size	d_call	cdr3_nt	cdr3_aa
TRBV7-9	TRBJ2-3	few	TRBD1	TGTGCCGGAGCGTCGGGACAGGGGGCATGGACGCAGTATTTT	CAGASGQGAWTQYF
TRBV9	TRBJ2-1	.	.	TGTGCCAGCAGCGTAGGGTCAGAACTTTACAATGAGCAGTTCTTC	CASSVGSELYNEQFF
TRBV12-3/TRBV12-4	TRBJ1-1	.	.	TGTGCCAGCAGTGGCGCGGAGGACACTGAAGCTTTCTTT	CASSGAEDTEAFF
TRBV10-1	TRBJ2-7	many	.	TGCGCCAGCAGTGAGGGCGGCAGGGGCTACGAGCAGTACTTC	CASSEGGRGYEQYF
TRBV19	TRBJ2-3	.	.	TGTGCCAGTAGCCGCGCCGATACGCAGTATTTT	CASSRADTQYF
TRBV28	TRBJ2-5	many	TRBD1	TGTGCCAGCAGTCCCTTGGGGACAGGGAGTGAGACCCAGTACTTC	CASSPLGTGSETQYF
TRBV19	TRBJ1-5	.	TRBD1	TGTGCCAGTAGTTCAGGGGGCGGCAATCAGCCCCAGCATTTT	CASSSGGGNQPQHF
TRBV19	TRBJ1-3	many	.	TGTGCCAGTAGTACTAACCCGCACCACATCTCTGGAAACACCATATATTTT	CASSTNPHHISGNTIYF
TRBV12-3/TRBV12-4	TRBJ2-7	many	.	TGTGCCAGCCGGACTGGCCTGGAGTACGAGCAGTACTTC	CASRTGLEYEQYF
TRBV28	TRBJ2-6	.	.	TGTGCCAGCACTAAGGGGGGCTCTGGGGCCAACGTCCTGACTTTC	CASTKGGSGANVLTF
TRBV29-1	TRBJ2-7	many	.	TGCAGCGTTGGGGAATACGAGCAGTACTTC	CSVGEYEQYF
TRBV10-3	TRBJ1-5	.	TRBD1	TGTGCCATCAGTCCGGGACAGGGGGGCAATCAGCCCCAGCATTTT	CAISPGQGGNQPQHF
TRBV10-3	TRBJ1-1	few	.	TGTGCCATCAGTGAGTCCAGGGAGATCGCGGCACCTTTGAACACTGAAGCTTTCTTT	CAISESREIAAPLNTEAFF
TRBV6-5	TRBJ2-5	many	TRBD1	TGTGCCAGCAAACCCGACAGGGCAAGGGGGACCCAGTACTTC	CASKPDRARGTQYF
TRBV20-1	TRBJ2-7	many	TRBD2	TGCAGTGCTCCCCGTTTTGGGACTAATCTAGCCGAGCAGTACTTC	CSAPRFGTNLAEQYF
TRBV4-1	TRBJ1-3	few	.	TGCGCCAGCAGCCAAGAGGGCTTTACCAGGGCTGGAAACACCATATATTTT	CASSQEGFTRAGNTIYF
TRBV20-1	TRBJ1-3	many	.	TGCAGTGCAGCCGTGGGGGCCCTCGGAAACACCATATATTTT	CSAAVGALGNTIYF
TRBV20-1	TRBJ1-1	many	.	TGCAGTGCTAGAGATACTCGCCCGGGTGAAGCTTTCTTT	CSARDTRPGEAFF
TRBV25-1	TRBJ2-3	.	.	TGTGCCAGCAGTTACGAACTGTACACAGATACGCAGTATTTT	CASSYELYTDTQYF
TRBV28	TRBJ1-2	few	.	TGTGCCAGCAGTTTATCGAGTGGGATCTATGGCTACACCTTC	CASSLSSGIYGYTF
TRBV29-1	TRBJ2-5	few	.	TGCAGCTTAACCGGGACAAAAGAAGAGACCCAGTACTTC	CSLTGTKEETQYF
TRBV2	TRBJ2-1	many	.	TGTGCCAGCAGTCCCACCGACCGGTTTGAGCAGTTCTTC	CASSPTDRFEQFF
TRBV7-9	TRBJ2-1	.	TRBD1	TGTGCCAGCAGCTTACTTGCTGGGACAGGAGACAATGAGCAGTTCTTC	CASSLLAGTGDNEQFF
TRBV5-8	TRBJ1-4	many	.	TGTGCCAGCAGCTTGGCTCGGGGATCGGGGGAAAAACTGTTTTTT	CASSLARGSGEKLFF
TRBV2	TRBJ2-4	.	.	TGTGCCAGCAGTGAAGTTAGTCCACTAGCCAAAAACATTCAGTACTTC	CASSEVSPLAKNIQYF
TRBV20-1	TRBJ2-3	few	TRBD2	TGCAGTGGGGCTAGCGGGAGCACAGATACGCAGTATTTT	CSGASGSTDTQYF
TRBV6-1	TRBJ1-1	once	.	TGTGCCAGCAGACGGGGACTAGCGGGAGACAATGAGCAGTTCTTT	CASRRGLAGDNEQFF
TRBV2	TRBJ2-1	once	.	TGTGCCAGCAGTGATCAAGTCTCCTACAATGAGCAGTTCTTC	CASSDQVSYNEQFF
TRBV6-6	TRBJ2-5	many	.	TGTGCCAGCAGGCCCGGACAAGAGACCCAGTACTTC	CASRPGQETQYF
TRBV29-1	TRBJ2-7	.	.	TGCAGCGTTGAAGGGTTGTCCTACGAGCAGTACTTC	CSVEGLSYEQYF
TRBV7-9	TRBJ1-4	many	TRBD1	TGTGCCAGCAGCTTAGCTCACAGGGGGTCGGAACTGTTTTTT	CASSLAHRGSELFF
TRBV29-1	TRBJ2-7	.	TRBD1	TGCAGCGTTTCAGGGGGTTCCTACGAGCAGTACTTC	CSVSGGSYEQYF
TRBV7-3	TRBJ2-1	.	.	TGTGCCAGCAGCTTAGTCGGCTCGGCTCGTTACAATGAGCAGTTCTTC	CASSLVGSARYNEQFF
TRBV7-3	TRBJ2-2	many	TRBD1	TGTGCCAGCAGCCAAGGGGCAGGGGGCACCGGGGAGCTGTTTTTT	CASSQGAGGTGELFF
TRBV6-5	TRBJ2-2	many	.	TGTGCCAGCAGTTCACTCGGGGAGCTGTTTTTT	CASSSLGELFF
TRBV6-1	TRBJ1-6	.	TRBD1	TGTGCCAGCAGCCGGACAGGGGGAGGGAGTTCACCCCTCCACTTT	CASSRTGGGSSPLHF
TRBV20-1	TRBJ2-6	.	.	TGCAGTGCTAGAGAGGCCCTCTCTGGGGCCAACGTCCTGACTTTC	CSAREALSGANVLTF
TRBV5-4	TRBJ1-1	few	.	TGTGCCAGCAGCACAAGTCAGAGCCGGGTGAACACTGAAGCTTTCTTT	CASSTSQSRVNTEAFF
TRBV7-9	TRBJ2-7	few	TRBD1	TGTGCCAGTAGTCCGACAGGGCTTTACGAGCAGTACTTC	CASSPTGLYEQYF
TRBV19	TRBJ1-5	many	TRBD1	TGTGCCAGTTCAGGACAGGCTCTAAGCAATCAGCCCCAGCATTTT	CASSGQALSNQPQHF
TRBV7-2	TRBJ1-3	.	.	TGTGCCAGCAGCTTCGAACGAGGCACCATATATTTT	CASSFERGTIYF
TRBV10-3	TRBJ2-5	.	.	TGTGCCATCAGTGAGGTGGGGAGGCTAGAGACCCAGTACTTC	CAISEVGRLETQYF
TRBV19	TRBJ1-2	many	TRBD1	TGTGCCAGTAGTATGACAGGGGACCGCGGCTACACCTTC	CASSMTGDRGYTF
TRBV7-9	TRBJ1-2	once	.	TGTGCCAGCAGCTTAGGTAGCGGGGATAGCTATGGCTACACCTTC	CASSLGSGDSYGYTF
TRBV15	TRBJ1-1	many	.	TGTGCCACCAGCAGAGATATTGGGAACACTGAAGCTTTCTTT	CATSRDIGNTEAFF
TRBV28	TRBJ1-2	few	.	TGTGCCAGCAGTTTACCCCAGGGGTGGGTCTATGGCTACACCTTC	CASSLPQGWVYGYTF
TRBV19	TRBJ2-7	many	.	TGTGCCAGTAGTATGGGCCAGTCCTACGAGCAGTACTTC	CASSMGQSYEQYF
TRBV29-1	TRBJ2-1	few	.	TGCAGCGTTGTGGATGTCGGGACGATCAATGAGCAGTTCTTC	CSVVDVGTINEQFF
TRBV12-3/TRBV12-4	TRBJ1-4	many	.	TGTGCCAGCGGTCAGGACGGCTCCGGGAAACTGTTTTTT	CASGQDGSGKLFF
TRBV12-3/TRBV12-4	TRBJ1-5	many	.	TGTGCCAGCAGTTTATCTGGGCATCAGCCCCAGCATTTT	CASSLSGHQPQHF
TRBV20-1	TRBJ1-4	.	.	TGCAGTGCCAGGGCAGGGGAAAAACTGTTTTTT	CSARAGEKLFF
TRBV10-3	TRBJ2-5	many	.	TGTGCCATCAGTGACCGTCAAGAGACCCAGTACTTC	CAISDRQETQYF
TRBV29-1	TRBJ2-7	many	.	TGCAGCGTTGCCTCATCATCCCTAGACTCCTACGAGCAGTACTTC	CSVASSSLDSYEQYF
TRBV6-2/TRBV6-3	TRBJ2-3	.	.	TGTGCCAGCGCTTCCCCAGCGTATACGCAGTATTTT	CASASPAYTQYF